Below, 19 T cell receptor beta chains from the same sample are listed, as sequenced in a study of cytomegalovirus exposure and HLA in healthy donors. In the PCR, 60 Vbeta and 13 Jbeta primers were used. Libraries were prepared by immunoSEQ multiplex PCR; TCRdb keeps only in-frame clonotypes and omits some of them. The sample holds fewer than 120,000 clones, over 60% seen once. What was sequenced was PBMCs. Source of these receptors: a man aged 25-45 years in good health and CMV-seropositive.

The rearrangement links TRBV5-1 to TRBJ1-1; D is unclear. In germline, CDR1 is SGHRS, CDR2 YFSETQ. Deletions cut 4 bases from V and 3 bases from J, with 10 bases between. This CDR3 has 13 amino acids. This CDR3 is CASSPGEDTEAFF. The CDR3 DNA reads as TGCGCCAGCAGCCCCGGGGAGGACACTGAAGCTTTCTTT.

In its sample, this clone was seen a few times. The chain recombines TRBV7-2 with TRBJ1-2, with a possible D match to TRBD1 (5 bases). Germline V lookup: CDR1 SGHTA, CDR2 FQGNSA. This CDR3 has 13 residues. The V gene lost 8 bases and the J gene lost 6 bases, with 16 bases spanning the gap. The CDR3 loop reads CASERGWGDGYTF. The CDR3 nucleotides read TGTGCCAGCGAAAGGGGTTGGGGTGATGGCTACACCTTC. Supplemented by reference TRBV7-2 and TRBJ1-2, the full variable domain reads GAGVSQSPSNKVTEKGKDVELRCDPISGHTALYWYRQSLGQGLEFLIYFQGNSAPDKSGLPSDRFSAERTGGSVSTLTIQRTQQEDSAVYLCASERGWGDGYTFGSGTRLTVV.

The chain links TRBV28 to TRBJ1-4; a possible D gene is TRBD1 (5 bases). Germline V CDR1 and CDR2: MDHEN, SYDVKM. The CDR3 runs to 21 residues. V lost 3 bases and J lost 1, with 27 bases in between. This CDR3 is CASSFFDSPENLRGTNEKLFF. CDR3 nucleotide sequence: TGTGCCAGCAGTTTTTTCGACAGCCCCGAGAATCTAAGAGGAACTAATGAAAAACTGTTTTTT. Combining the CDR3 with reference TRBV28 and TRBJ1-4 gives the whole variable domain DVKVTQSSRYLVKRTGEKVFLECVQDMDHENMFWYRQDPGLGLRLIYFSYDVKMKEKGDIPEGYSVSREKKERFSLILESASTNQTSMYLCASSFFDSPENLRGTNEKLFFGSGTQLSVL.

The rearrangement links TRBV2 to TRBJ2-7, with 7 nucleotides matching TRBD1. Germline V CDR1 and CDR2: SNHLY, FYNNEI. The CDR3 sequence is 14 residues long. The V segment lost 8 bases and the J segment 1 base; nucleotides outside the gene matches: 8. This CDR3 is CASLPGTESYEQYF. The CDR3 bases are TGTGCCAGCCTGCCCGGGACAGAGTCCTACGAGCAGTACTTC.

This rearrangement joins TRBV7-8 to TRBJ1-1, with a weak D call TRBD1 (6 bases). Germline-derived CDR1 and CDR2 are SGHVS and FQNEAQ. This CDR3 is built from 14 residues. The V gene lost 1 base and the J gene lost 3 bases, with 9 bases spanning the gap. Here the CDR3 DNA reads TGTGCCAGCAGCTTAGACAGGACAGACACTGAAGCTTTCTTT. This codes for CASSLDRTDTEAFF.

This rearrangement joins TRBV4-1 to TRBJ2-7, with D possibly matching TRBD2 (5 bases). This CDR3 has 14 amino acids. Trimming removed 0 bases at V and 5 bases at J, with 11 bases between. Germline assignment: CDR1 MGHRA and CDR2 YSYEKL. CDR3 sequence (DNA): TGCGCCAGCAGCCAAGACCCTAGCATCGACGAGCAGTACTTC. Its protein is CASSQDPSIDEQYF.

The chain uses TRBV4-2 and TRBJ1-1; D call uncertain. The V and J ends lost 4 bases and 1 base respectively, with 13 bases between them. CDR3 length: 15 residues. Germline values: CDR1 LGHNA, CDR2 YNFKEQ. The CDR3 bases are TGTGCCAGCAGCCCGACTTTAGTCCGGAACACTGAAGCTTTCTTT. Residues: CASSPTLVRNTEAFF.

The V and J genes are TRBV5-1 and TRBJ2-2; 7 bases agree with TRBD1. The CDR3 consists of 14 residues. Germline V gives CDR1 SGHRS, CDR2 YFSETQ. V shed 8 bases, J shed 4 bases, and the junction held 8 bases outside the gene matches. The DNA for the CDR3 is TGCGCCAGTTCTCCTACAGGGGTCACCGGGGAGCTGTTTTTT. It encodes CASSPTGVTGELFF.

This rearrangement joins TRBV5-6 to TRBJ2-5; possible D gene TRBD2, 5 bases. Germline V lookup: CDR1 SGHDT, CDR2 YYEEEE. V gave up 4 bases and J gave up 5 bases, with 15 bases separating them. CDR3 length: 14 residues. The chain's CDR3 is CASSGSGNRETQYF. The CDR3 region has the DNA TGTGCCAGCAGCGGCTCCGGGAACCGGGAGACCCAGTACTTC. Full variable domain (rest looked up from reference TRBV5-6 and TRBJ2-5): DAGVTQSPTHLIKTRGQQVTLRCSPKSGHDTVSWYQQALGQGPQFIFQYYEEEERQRGNFPDRFSGHQFPNYSSELNVNALLLGDSALYLCASSGSGNRETQYFGPGTRLLVL.

The chain carries TRBV19 and TRBJ1-5; 9 nucleotides align to TRBD1. The germline gives CDR1 LNHDA, CDR2 SQIVND (reference sequence). V was clipped by 7 bases and J by 0 bases; unmatched bases: 10. The CDR3 is 17 residues long. The CDR3 coding sequence is TGTGCCAGTACCCAACGGACAGGGGAGTATAGCAATCAGCCCCAGCATTTT. Translating it yields CASTQRTGEYSNQPQHF. The full variable domain, its missing parts supplied by reference TRBV19 and TRBJ1-5, is DGGITQSPKYLFRKEGQNVTLSCEQNLNHDAMYWYRQDPGQGLRLIYYSQIVNDFQKGDIAEGYSVSREKKESFPLTVTSAQKNPTAFYLCASTQRTGEYSNQPQHFGDGTRLSIL.

This rearrangement joins TRBV4-2 to TRBJ2-1; 9 bases are shared with TRBD1. V was clipped by 5 bases and J by 1 base; unmatched bases: 3. Per germline, CDR1 LGHNA and CDR2 YNFKEQ. The CDR3 has 15 amino acids. The CDR3: CASSGGTGSYNEQFF. As DNA, the CDR3 is TGTGCCAGCAGCGGCGGGACAGGGTCCTACAATGAGCAGTTCTTC.

This sequence joins TRBV5-4 and TRBJ2-7; possibly TRBD2 for D (5 bases). V was pared by 0 bases and J by 4 bases, with 8 bases between. Germline CDR1 and CDR2: SGHNT and YYREEE (reference sequence). This CDR3 comprises 13 residues. CDR3 sequence reads: CASSLEREYEQYF. CDR3 DNA: TGTGCCAGCAGCTTGGAGAGGGAGTACGAGCAGTACTTC.

The J gene is TRBJ1-6, the V gene TRBV2, with a weak D call TRBD1 (5 bases). Trimming removed 8 bases from V and 7 bases from J, with 9 bases in between. Germline V gene data show CDR1 as SNHLY and CDR2 as FYNNEI. This CDR3 spans 12 amino acids. In DNA form, the CDR3 reads TGTGCCAGCTTGGCAGGGAATTCACCCCTCCACTTT. Translated, it gives CASLAGNSPLHF.

This clone was seen just once. V is TRBV15 and J is TRBJ2-7; 9 nucleotides match TRBD1. The ends lost 0 bases at V and 5 bases at J; junction bases unmatched: 8. The CDR3 extends over 16 amino acids. Germline assignment: CDR1 LNHNV and CDR2 YYDKDF (reference sequence). The CDR3 loop is CATSRDSGTGFHEQYF. CDR3 sequence (DNA): TGTGCCACCAGCAGAGATTCCGGGACAGGGTTCCACGAGCAGTACTTC.

The chain has TRBV6-5 and TRBJ1-3, with a possible D match to TRBD1 (5 bases). This CDR3 comprises 15 residues. Germline V CDR1 and CDR2: MNHEY, SVGAGI. The V end lost 6 bases, the J end lost 2 bases, and 14 bases lay between the germline ends. CDR3 in DNA: TGTGCCAGCAGCGCGCGGGGGGTGACTGGAAACACCATATATTTT. It is translated as CASSARGVTGNTIYF.

The chain carries TRBV7-9 and TRBJ2-5; D may be TRBD2 (5 bases). V lost 6 bases, J lost 5 bases, and 19 bases lay in between. The germline CDR1 and CDR2 sequences are SEHNR and FQNEAQ (reference sequence). The CDR3 has 15 residues. CDR3 DNA sequence: TGTGCCAGCAGTCCCAGCGGCGTAGTTCCTGAGACCCAGTACTTC. Its translation: CASSPSGVVPETQYF.

The chain has TRBV7-9 and TRBJ2-4; D unresolved. With 0 bases removed from V and 6 bases from J, the gap between germline ends came to 3 bases. The CDR3 runs 12 residues. Germline CDR1 is SEHNR and CDR2 is FQNEAQ (reference sequence). The CDR3 sequence: CASSLAANIQYF. The CDR3 nucleotides are TGTGCCAGCAGCTTAGCGGCAAACATTCAGTACTTC.

The chain joins TRBV5-1 to TRBJ1-5; D may be TRBD1 (6 bases). Trimming cost V 4 bases and J 6 bases, with 20 bases left between them. CDR3 length: 16 residues. Germline V CDR1 and CDR2: SGHRS, YFSETQ. The CDR3 protein is CASSPGARGAGQPQHF. The CDR3 DNA follows: TGCGCCAGCAGCCCGGGGGCGCGGGGGGCTGGTCAGCCCCAGCATTTT. Using reference TRBV5-1 and TRBJ1-5 for the parts outside the CDR3, the full variable domain is KAGVTQTPRYLIKTRGQQVTLSCSPISGHRSVSWYQQTPGQGLQFLFEYFSETQRNKGNFPGRFSGRQFSNSRSEMNVSTLELGDSALYLCASSPGARGAGQPQHFGDGTRLSIL.

A few counts support this clone. The V gene is TRBV9, the J gene TRBJ2-2, with 8 bases aligning to TRBD1. CDR1 is SGDLS, CDR2 YYNGEE, per germline. This CDR3 has 14 amino acids. V lost 5 bases to trimming and J lost 8 bases; unmatched junction nucleotides: 8. CDR3 nucleotide sequence: TGTGCCAGCAGTCCAAGGACAGGGATTGGGGAGCTGTTTTTT. Residues: CASSPRTGIGELFF.